This TCR beta chain was recovered during a study of blood T cell repertoires in COVID-19. With 4 bases clipped from V and 7 bases from J, the junction kept 8 bases outside the gene matches. Per germline, CDR1 SGHRS and CDR2 YFSETQ. The CDR3 is 16 amino acids. In the authors' workflow: Estimates of nucleated cell counts were drawn from the amplification of reference gene primers. The assay was immunoSEQ multiplex PCR, and TCRdb's table has in-frame clones only and misses some. The V and J calls and clone size were taken over from that table, and D and trimming were inferred from the DNA. The sample contains approximately 68,000 clones, about 88% of which appear only once.

The receptor's source is a man in his sixties or seventies with active or convalescent COVID-19. Sequencing was carried out using peripheral blood. The rearrangement joins TRBV5-1 to TRBJ2-2; 12 bases agree with TRBD2. The CDR3 spells CASSPPSGRGGGELFF. CDR3 DNA: TGCGCCAGCAGCCCTCCTAGCGGGAGGGGAGGCGGGGAGCTGTTTTTT.